This T cell receptor beta chain was identified during a study of cytomegalovirus exposure and HLA in healthy donors. J was trimmed by 8 bases and V by 2 bases; bases with no gene match: 4. Per the germline V gene, CDR1 is MNHNY and CDR2 is SVGAGI (reference sequence). This CDR3 has 14 amino acids. PCR used 60 Vbeta primers and 13 Jbeta primers. Data came from immunoSEQ multiplex PCR; TCRdb stores just in-frame clones and leaves some out. The data contain roughly 140,000 clones, around three quarters of them singletons. The TCR originated in a woman aged 40 to 50 in good health and CMV-seropositive. The chain uses TRBV6-6 and TRBJ2-1, with TRBD2 identical over 9 bases. The sequenced sample was PBMCs. CDR3 protein: CASSYRREGDEQFF. Here the CDR3 DNA reads TGTGCCAGCAGTTACCGGCGGGAGGGCGATGAGCAGTTCTTC.